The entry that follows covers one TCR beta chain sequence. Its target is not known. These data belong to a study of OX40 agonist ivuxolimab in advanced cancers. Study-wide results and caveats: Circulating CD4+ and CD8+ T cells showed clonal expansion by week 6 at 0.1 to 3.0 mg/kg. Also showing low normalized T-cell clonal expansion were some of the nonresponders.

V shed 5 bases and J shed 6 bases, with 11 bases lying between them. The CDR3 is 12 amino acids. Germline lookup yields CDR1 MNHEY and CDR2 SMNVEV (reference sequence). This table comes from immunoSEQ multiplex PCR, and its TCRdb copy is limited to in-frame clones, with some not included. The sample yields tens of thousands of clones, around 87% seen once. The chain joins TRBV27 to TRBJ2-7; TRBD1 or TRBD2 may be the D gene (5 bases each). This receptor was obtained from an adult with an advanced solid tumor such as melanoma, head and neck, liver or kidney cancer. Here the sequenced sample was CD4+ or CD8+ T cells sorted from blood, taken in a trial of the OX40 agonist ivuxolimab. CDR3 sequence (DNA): TGTGCCAGCAGTCCTTGGGGGTTCGAGCAGTACTTC. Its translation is CASSPWGFEQYF.